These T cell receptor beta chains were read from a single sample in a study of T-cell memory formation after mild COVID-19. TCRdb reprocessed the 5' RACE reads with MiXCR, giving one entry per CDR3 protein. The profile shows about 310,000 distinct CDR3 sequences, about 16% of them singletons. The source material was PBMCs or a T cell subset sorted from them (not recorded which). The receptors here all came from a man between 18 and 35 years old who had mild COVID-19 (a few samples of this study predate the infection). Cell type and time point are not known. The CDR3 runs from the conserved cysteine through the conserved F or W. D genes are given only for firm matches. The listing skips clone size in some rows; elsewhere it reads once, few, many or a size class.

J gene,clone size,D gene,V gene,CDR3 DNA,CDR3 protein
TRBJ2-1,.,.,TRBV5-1,TGCGCCAGCAGCTTGCAGGTTTTGGGCCACAATGAGCAGTTCTTC,CASSLQVLGHNEQFF
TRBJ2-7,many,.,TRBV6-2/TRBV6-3,TGTGCCAGCAGTTACCCCGACGAGCAGTACTTC,CASSYPDEQYF
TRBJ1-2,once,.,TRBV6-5,TGTGCCAGCAGTCCAATTCCCCTCCCGTCCTATGGCTACACCTTC,CASSPIPLPSYGYTF
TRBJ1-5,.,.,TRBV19,TGTGCCAGTAGTGCCCCGGGTCACAATCAGCCCCAGCATTTT,CASSAPGHNQPQHF
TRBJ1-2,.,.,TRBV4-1,TGCGCCAGCAGCCAGGCGAGCTCGAGCTATGGCTACACCTTC,CASSQASSSYGYTF
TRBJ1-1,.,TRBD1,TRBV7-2,TGTGCCAGCAGCAAGCCTGACAGGGCGAAAGCAAAAGGAACTGAAGCTTTCTTT,CASSKPDRAKAKGTEAFF
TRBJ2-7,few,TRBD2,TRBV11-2,TGTGCCAGCAGCTTTAGCGGGGTAGCCTACGAGCAGTACTTC,CASSFSGVAYEQYF
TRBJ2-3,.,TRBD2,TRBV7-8,TGTGCCAGCAGCGCCCACGGGGGGGCCGGGAATACGCAGTATTTT,CASSAHGGAGNTQYF
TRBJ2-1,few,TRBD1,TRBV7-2,TGTGCCAGCAGCCAAGGGGGCTCTCTCTCCTACAATGAGCAGTTCTTC,CASSQGGSLSYNEQFF
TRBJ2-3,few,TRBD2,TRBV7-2,TGTGCCAGCAGCTCGGGACTATCTGGAGATACGCAGTATTTT,CASSSGLSGDTQYF
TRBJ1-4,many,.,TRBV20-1,TGCAGTGCTAGAGATGCAACTAATGAAAAACTGTTTTTT,CSARDATNEKLFF
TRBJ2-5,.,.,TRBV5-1,TGCGCCAGCAGCTTGGCCTCAAGCGGGGAGACCCAGTACTTC,CASSLASSGETQYF
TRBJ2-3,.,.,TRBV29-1,TGCAGCGTTGAACTTCAGGGGGAGGAGGCAGATACGCAGTATTTT,CSVELQGEEADTQYF
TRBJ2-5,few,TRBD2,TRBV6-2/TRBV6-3,TGTGCCAGCAGTTCGTCGGGAGGGGAAGAGACCCAGTACTTC,CASSSSGGEETQYF
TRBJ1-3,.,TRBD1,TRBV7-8,TGTGCCAGCAGCGCCAGGGGGCGACCCTCTGGAAACACCATATATTTT,CASSARGRPSGNTIYF
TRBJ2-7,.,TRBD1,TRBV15,TGTGCCACCAGCATGGGCCAGGGGGTCGACGAGCAGTACTTC,CATSMGQGVDEQYF
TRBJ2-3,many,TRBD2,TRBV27,TGTGCCAGCAGTTTAGACCCAGCGGGGGGGCCCGATACGCAGTATTTT,CASSLDPAGGPDTQYF
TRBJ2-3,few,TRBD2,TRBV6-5,TGTGCCAGCAGCCCGAGTCTAGCGGCTTCCACAGATACGCAGTATTTT,CASSPSLAASTDTQYF
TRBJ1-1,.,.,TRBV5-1,TGCGCCAGCAGCCCGGTTCCCCCGGGACCGAACACTGAAGCTTTCTTT,CASSPVPPGPNTEAFF
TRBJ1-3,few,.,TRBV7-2,TGTGCCAGCAGCTTTGATGGGCAGAACCTAAACACCATATATTTT,CASSFDGQNLNTIYF
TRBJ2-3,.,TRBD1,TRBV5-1,TGCGCCAGCAGCTTGGGGACAGGGCAGATAGATACGCAGTATTTT,CASSLGTGQIDTQYF
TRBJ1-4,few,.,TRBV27,TGTGCCAGCAGGAGAAGGGGAATAGCTAATGAAAAACTGTTTTTT,CASRRRGIANEKLFF
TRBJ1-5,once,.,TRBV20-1,TGCAGTGCTAGAGATCGAGGAGGCCTTAGCAATCAGCCCCAGCATTTT,CSARDRGGLSNQPQHF
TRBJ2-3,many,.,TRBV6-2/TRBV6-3,TGTGCCAGCAGTTACTCCGAGACCGACACAGATACGCAGTATTTT,CASSYSETDTDTQYF
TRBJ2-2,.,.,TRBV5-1,TGCGCCAGCAGCTTGGAACCGCCCAACACCGGGGAGCTGTTTTTT,CASSLEPPNTGELFF
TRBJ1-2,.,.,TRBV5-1,TGCGCCAGCAGCCACAGGGAGGGCTATGGCTACACCTTC,CASSHREGYGYTF
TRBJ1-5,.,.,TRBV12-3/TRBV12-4,TGTGCCAGCAGTTTCAATCAGCCCCAGCATTTT,CASSFNQPQHF
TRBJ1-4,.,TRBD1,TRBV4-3,TGCGCCAGCAGCCAAGACCCCGGACAGGGGGTGTGGAAACTGTTTTTT,CASSQDPGQGVWKLFF
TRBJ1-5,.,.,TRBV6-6,TGTGCCAGCTCCACCTTGTACAGGGACTATCAGCCCCAGCATTTT,CASSTLYRDYQPQHF
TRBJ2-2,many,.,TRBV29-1,TGCAGCGGAGGGGGGACGAACACCGGGGAGCTGTTTTTT,CSGGGTNTGELFF
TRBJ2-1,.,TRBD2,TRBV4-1,TGCGCCAGCAGCCAAGCCTTCCCCAGCGGGGGGGCCGATGAGCAGTTCTTC,CASSQAFPSGGADEQFF
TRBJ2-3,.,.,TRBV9,TGTGCCAGCAGCCCAAGAGGGGCACAAGATACGCAGTATTTT,CASSPRGAQDTQYF
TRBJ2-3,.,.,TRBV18,TGTGCCAGCTCAGGTCCCACAGATACGCAGTATTTT,CASSGPTDTQYF
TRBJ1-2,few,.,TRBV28,TGTGCCAGCAGTTCCGGCCCCCGTAACTATGGCTACACCTTC,CASSSGPRNYGYTF
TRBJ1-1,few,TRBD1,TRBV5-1,TGCGCCAGCAGCTACCACAGGGGGGGAAACACTGAAGCTTTCTTT,CASSYHRGGNTEAFF
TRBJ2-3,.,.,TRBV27,TGTGCCAGCAGTTCCCCGAATGAACCCACAGATACGCAGTATTTT,CASSSPNEPTDTQYF
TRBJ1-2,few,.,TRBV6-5,TGTGCCAGCACATCAGGGGCTGGCTACACCTTC,CASTSGAGYTF
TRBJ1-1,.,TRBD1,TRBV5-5,TGTGCCAGCAGCCAGGTGACAGGGTCGGACACTGAAGCTTTCTTT,CASSQVTGSDTEAFF
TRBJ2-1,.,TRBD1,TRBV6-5,TGTGCCAGCAGTTCCCATGGGACAGGGACACCCTACAATGAGCAGTTCTTC,CASSSHGTGTPYNEQFF
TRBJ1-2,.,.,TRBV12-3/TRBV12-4,TGTGCCAGCAGTTTTCTCCAGGGGAACTATGGCTACACCTTC,CASSFLQGNYGYTF
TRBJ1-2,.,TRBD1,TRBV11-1,TGTGCCAGCAGCTTAAGCGGGACAGTCGGGGGCGGCTACACCTTC,CASSLSGTVGGGYTF
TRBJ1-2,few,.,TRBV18,TGTGCCAGCTCACCCGCGGACGACACTAACTATGGCTACACCTTC,CASSPADDTNYGYTF
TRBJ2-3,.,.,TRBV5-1,TGCGCCAGCAGCGGGACCCGGGAATCGGGCACAGATACGCAGTATTTT,CASSGTRESGTDTQYF
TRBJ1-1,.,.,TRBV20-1,TGCAGTGCGCAGTCGTTCGGGGCAAACACTGAAGCTTTCTTT,CSAQSFGANTEAFF
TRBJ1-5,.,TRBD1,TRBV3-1,TGTGCCAGCAGCCAAACAGGGGGTTGGAGCAATCAGCCCCAGCATTTT,CASSQTGGWSNQPQHF
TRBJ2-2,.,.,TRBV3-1,TGTGCCAGCAGCCAAGTTAGGTGGGGGCGAACCGGGGAGCTGTTTTTT,CASSQVRWGRTGELFF
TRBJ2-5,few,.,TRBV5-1,TGCGCCAGCAGCCGGGGGGCACAGGGGGACCAAGAGACCCAGTACTTC,CASSRGAQGDQETQYF
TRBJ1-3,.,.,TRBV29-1,TGCAGCGTTAAGGCCTTCTCTGGAAACACCATATATTTT,CSVKAFSGNTIYF
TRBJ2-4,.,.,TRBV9,TGTGCCAGCAGCGTAGCCAGCGTCAAAAACATTCAGTACTTC,CASSVASVKNIQYF
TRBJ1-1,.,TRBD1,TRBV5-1,TGCGCCAGCAGCATCGGGACAGGTGGAGGTACTGAAGCTTTCTTT,CASSIGTGGGTEAFF
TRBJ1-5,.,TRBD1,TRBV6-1,TGTGCCAGCACCCCAGGACAGGGGGCGAATCAGCCCCAGCATTTT,CASTPGQGANQPQHF
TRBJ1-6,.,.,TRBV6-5,TGTGCCAGCAGCCGACGGGCGGGGGCTGATAATTCACCCCTCCACTTT,CASSRRAGADNSPLHF
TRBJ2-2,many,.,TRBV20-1,TGCAGTGCTAGTAACCCAAGGGGCGCCGGGGAGCTGTTTTTT,CSASNPRGAGELFF
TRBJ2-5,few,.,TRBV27,TGTGCCAGCAGTCCCGGGAGCCCCGGGGGCGACCAGTACTTC,CASSPGSPGGDQYF